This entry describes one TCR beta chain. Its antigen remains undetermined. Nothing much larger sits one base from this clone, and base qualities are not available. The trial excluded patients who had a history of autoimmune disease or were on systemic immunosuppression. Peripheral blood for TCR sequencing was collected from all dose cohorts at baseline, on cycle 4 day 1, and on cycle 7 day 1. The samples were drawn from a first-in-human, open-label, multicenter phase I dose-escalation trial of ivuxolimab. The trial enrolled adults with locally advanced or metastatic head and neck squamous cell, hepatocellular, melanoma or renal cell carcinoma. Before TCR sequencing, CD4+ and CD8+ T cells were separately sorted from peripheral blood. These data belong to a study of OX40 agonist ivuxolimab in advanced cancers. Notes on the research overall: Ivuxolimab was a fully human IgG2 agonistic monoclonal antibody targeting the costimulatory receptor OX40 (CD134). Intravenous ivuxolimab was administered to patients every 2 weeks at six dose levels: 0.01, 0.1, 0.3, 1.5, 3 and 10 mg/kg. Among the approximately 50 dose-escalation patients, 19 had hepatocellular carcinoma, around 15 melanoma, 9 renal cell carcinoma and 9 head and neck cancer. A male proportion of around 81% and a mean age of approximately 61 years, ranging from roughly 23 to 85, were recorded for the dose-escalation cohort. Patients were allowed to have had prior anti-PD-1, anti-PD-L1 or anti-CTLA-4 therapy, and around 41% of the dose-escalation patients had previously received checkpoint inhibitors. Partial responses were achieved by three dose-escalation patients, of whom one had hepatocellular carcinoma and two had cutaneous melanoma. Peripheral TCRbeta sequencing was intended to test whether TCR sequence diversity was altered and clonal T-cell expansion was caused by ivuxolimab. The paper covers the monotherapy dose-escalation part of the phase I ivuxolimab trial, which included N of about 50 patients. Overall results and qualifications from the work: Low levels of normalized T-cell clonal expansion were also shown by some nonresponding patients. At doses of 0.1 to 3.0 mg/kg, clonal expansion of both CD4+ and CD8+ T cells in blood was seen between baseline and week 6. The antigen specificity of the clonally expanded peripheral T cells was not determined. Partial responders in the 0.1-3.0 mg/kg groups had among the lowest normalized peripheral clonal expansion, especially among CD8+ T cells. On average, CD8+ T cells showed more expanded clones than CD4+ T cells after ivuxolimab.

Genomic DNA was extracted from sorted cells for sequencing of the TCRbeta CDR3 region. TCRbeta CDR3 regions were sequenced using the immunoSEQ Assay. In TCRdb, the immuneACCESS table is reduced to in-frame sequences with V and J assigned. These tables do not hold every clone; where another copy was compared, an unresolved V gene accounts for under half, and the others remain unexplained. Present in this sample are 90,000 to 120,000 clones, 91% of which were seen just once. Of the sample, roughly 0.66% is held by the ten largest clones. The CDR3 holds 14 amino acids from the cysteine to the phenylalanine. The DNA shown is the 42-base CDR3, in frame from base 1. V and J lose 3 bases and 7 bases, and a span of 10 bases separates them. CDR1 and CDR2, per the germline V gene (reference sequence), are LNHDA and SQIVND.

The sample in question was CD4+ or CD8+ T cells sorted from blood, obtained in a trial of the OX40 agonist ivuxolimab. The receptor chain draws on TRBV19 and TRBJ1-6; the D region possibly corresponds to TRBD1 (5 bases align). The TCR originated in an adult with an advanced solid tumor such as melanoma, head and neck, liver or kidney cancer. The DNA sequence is TGTGCCAGTAGTATCGAAGGGGAGAATTCACCCCTCCACTTT. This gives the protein CASSIEGENSPLHF.